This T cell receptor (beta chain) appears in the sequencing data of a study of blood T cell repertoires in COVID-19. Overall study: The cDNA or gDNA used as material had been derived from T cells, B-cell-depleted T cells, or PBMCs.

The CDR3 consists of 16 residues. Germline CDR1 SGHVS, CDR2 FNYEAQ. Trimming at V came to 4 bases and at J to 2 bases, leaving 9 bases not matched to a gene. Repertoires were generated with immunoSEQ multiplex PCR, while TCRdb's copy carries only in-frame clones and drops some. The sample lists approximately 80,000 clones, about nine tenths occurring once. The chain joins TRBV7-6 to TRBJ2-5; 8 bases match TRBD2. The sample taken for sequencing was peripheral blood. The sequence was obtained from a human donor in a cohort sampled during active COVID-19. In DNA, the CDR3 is TGTGCCAGCAGCTCGACCGGGACTAGTCAGCAAGAGACCCAGTACTTC. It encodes CASSSTGTSQQETQYF.